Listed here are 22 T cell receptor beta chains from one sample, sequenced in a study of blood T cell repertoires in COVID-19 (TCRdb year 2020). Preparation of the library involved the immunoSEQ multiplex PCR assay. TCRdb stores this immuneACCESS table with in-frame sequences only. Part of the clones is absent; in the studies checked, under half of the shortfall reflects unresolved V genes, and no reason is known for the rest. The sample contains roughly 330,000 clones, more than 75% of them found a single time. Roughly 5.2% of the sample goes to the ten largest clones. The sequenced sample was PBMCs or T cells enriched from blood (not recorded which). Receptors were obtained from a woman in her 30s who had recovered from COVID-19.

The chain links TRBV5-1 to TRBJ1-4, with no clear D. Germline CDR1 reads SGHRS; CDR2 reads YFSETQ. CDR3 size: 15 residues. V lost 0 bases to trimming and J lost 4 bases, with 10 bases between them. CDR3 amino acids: CASSLAGSFNEKLFF. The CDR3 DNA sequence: TGCGCCAGCAGCTTGGCGGGGAGTTTTAATGAAAAACTGTTTTTT.

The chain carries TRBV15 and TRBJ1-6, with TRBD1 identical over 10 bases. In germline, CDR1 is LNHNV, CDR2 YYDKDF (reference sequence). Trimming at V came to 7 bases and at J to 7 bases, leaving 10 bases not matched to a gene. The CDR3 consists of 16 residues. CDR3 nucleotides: TGTGCCACCAACCTAGGAGGGACAGGGGCAAATTCACCCCTCCACTTT. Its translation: CATNLGGTGANSPLHF.

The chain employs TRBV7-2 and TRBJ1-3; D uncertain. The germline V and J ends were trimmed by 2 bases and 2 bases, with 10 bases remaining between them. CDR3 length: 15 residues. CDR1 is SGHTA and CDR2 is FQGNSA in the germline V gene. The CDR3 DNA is TGTGCCAGCAGCTTATTTGGCCCCCCTGGAAACACCATATATTTT. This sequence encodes CASSLFGPPGNTIYF. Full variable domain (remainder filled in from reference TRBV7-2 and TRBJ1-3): GAGVSQSPSNKVTEKGKDVELRCDPISGHTALYWYRQSLGQGLEFLIYFQGNSAPDKSGLPSDRFSAERTGGSVSTLTIQRTQQEDSAVYLCASSLFGPPGNTIYFGEGSWLTVV.

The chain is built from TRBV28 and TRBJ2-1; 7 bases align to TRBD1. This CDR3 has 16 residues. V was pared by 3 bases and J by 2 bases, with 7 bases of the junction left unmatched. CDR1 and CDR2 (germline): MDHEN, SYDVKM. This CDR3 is CASSFWGTATYNEQFF. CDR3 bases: TGTGCCAGCAGTTTTTGGGGGACAGCCACCTACAATGAGCAGTTCTTC.

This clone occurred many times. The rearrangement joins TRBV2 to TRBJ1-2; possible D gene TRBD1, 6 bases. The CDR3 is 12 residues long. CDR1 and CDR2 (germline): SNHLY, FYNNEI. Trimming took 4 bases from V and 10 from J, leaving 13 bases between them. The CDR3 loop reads CASSGRQDAYTF. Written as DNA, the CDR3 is TGTGCCAGCAGTGGAAGACAGGATGCCTACACCTTC.

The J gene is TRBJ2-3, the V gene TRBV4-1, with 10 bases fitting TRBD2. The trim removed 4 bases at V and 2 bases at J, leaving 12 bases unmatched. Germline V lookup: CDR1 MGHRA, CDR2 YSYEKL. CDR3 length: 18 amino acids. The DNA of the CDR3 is TGCGCCAGCAGCCTCCGCCTGAGGACTAGCGGTTACACAGATACGCAGTATTTT. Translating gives CASSLRLRTSGYTDTQYF.

The CDR3 protein is CAHEGRVSGANVLTF. The CDR3 bases are TGTGCCCATGAGGGAAGGGTCTCTGGGGCCAACGTCCTGACTTTC. V and J are TRBV21-1 and TRBJ2-6; the D call TRBD2 from the table was never checked on the DNA. TRBV21-1 is a listed pseudogene. The CDR3 is 15 amino acids.

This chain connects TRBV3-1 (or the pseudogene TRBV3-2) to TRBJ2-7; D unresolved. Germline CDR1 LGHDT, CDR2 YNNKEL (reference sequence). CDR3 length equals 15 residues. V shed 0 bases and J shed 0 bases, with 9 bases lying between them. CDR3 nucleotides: TGTGCCAGCAGCCAAGACGGTTATAGCTCCTACGAGCAGTACTTC. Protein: CASSQDGYSSYEQYF.

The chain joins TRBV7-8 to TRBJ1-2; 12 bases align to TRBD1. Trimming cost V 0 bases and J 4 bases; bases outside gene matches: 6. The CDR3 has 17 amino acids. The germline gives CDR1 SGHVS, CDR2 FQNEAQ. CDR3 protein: CASSLATGTGGRYGYTF. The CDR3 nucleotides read TGTGCCAGCAGCTTAGCTACCGGGACAGGGGGCCGCTATGGCTACACCTTC.

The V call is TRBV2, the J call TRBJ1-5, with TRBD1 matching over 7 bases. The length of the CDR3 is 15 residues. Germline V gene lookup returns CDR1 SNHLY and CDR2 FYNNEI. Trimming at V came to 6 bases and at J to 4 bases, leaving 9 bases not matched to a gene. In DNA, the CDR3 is TGTGCCAGCAGAACCGGGACAGCGCCTAATCAGCCCCAGCATTTT. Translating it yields CASRTGTAPNQPQHF. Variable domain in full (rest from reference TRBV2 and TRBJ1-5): EPEVTQTPSHQVTQMGQEVILRCVPISNHLYFYWYRQILGQKVEFLVSFYNNEISEKSEIFDDQFSVERPDGSNFTLKIRSTKLEDSAMYFCASRTGTAPNQPQHFGDGTRLSIL.

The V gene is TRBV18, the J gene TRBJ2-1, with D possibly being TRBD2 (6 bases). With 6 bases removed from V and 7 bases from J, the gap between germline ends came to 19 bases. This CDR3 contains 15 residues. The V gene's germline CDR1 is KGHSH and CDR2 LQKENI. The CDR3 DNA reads TGTGCCAGCTCCCCCCTAGCGCCTCCAGGGAATGAGCAGTTCTTC. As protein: CASSPLAPPGNEQFF.

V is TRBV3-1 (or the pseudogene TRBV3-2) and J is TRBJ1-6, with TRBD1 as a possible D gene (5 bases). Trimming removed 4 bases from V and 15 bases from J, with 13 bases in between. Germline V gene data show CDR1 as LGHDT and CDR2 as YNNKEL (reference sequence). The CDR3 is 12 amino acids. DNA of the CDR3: TGTGCCAGCAGCCCCGGAGACAGACGCCTCCACTTT. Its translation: CASSPGDRRLHF.

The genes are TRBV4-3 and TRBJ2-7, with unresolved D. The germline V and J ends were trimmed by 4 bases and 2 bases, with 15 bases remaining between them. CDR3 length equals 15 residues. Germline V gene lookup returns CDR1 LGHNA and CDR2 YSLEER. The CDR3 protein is CASSPRHRITYEQYF. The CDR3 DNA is TGCGCCAGCAGCCCCCGACACCGAATTACCTACGAGCAGTACTTC.

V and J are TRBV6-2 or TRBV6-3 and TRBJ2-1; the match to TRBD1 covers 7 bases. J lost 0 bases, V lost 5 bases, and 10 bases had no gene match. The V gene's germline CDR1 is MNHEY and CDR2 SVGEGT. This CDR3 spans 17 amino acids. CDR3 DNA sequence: TGTGCCAGCAGTGGACGACAGGGTCCTAGCTCCTACAATGAGCAGTTCTTC. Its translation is CASSGRQGPSSYNEQFF.

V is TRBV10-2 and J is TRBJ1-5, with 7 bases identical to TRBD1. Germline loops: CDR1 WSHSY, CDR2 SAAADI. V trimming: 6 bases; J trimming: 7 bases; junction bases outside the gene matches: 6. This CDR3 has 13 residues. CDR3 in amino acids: CASRGDRVQPQHF. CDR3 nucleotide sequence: TGCGCCAGCAGGGGTGACAGGGTCCAGCCCCAGCATTTT.

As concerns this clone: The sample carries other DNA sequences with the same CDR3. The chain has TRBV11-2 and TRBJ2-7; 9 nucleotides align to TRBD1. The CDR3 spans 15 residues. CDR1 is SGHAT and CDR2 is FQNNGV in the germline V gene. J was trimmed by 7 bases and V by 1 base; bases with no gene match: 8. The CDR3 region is CASSLGPGQGREQYF. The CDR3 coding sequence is TGTGCCAGCAGCTTAGGGCCGGGACAGGGAAGGGAGCAGTACTTC.

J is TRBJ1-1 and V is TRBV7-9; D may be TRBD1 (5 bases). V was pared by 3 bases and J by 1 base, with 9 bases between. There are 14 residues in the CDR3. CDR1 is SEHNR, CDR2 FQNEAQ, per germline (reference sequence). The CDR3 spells CASSFGDRNTEAFF. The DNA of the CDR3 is TGTGCCAGCAGCTTTGGAGACAGGAACACTGAAGCTTTCTTT. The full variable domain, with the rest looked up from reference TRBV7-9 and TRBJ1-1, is DTGVSQNPRHKITKRGQNVTFRCDPISEHNRLYWYRQTLGQGPEFLTYFQNEAQLEKSRLLSDRFSAERPKGSFSTLEIQRTEQGDSAMYLCASSFGDRNTEAFFGQGTRLTVV.

CDR3 nucleotides: TGTGCCAGCAGTTGGGACTCGGGATACAATGAGCAGTTCTTC. Translation gives CASSWDSGYNEQFF. V and J are TRBV28 and TRBJ2-1, with a possible D match to TRBD2 (6 bases). The CDR3 totals 14 residues. Per germline, CDR1 MDHEN and CDR2 SYDVKM. With 4 bases removed from V and 4 bases from J, the gap between germline ends came to 11 bases.

The CDR3 protein is CASSQEAETQYF. The CDR3 DNA follows: TGCGCCAGCAGCCAAGAAGCGGAGACCCAGTACTTC. The chain employs TRBV4-1 and TRBJ2-5; D is undetermined. CDR3 length: 12 residues. V was shortened by 0 bases and J by 5 bases, with 4 bases between the two germline ends. Germline V gene data show CDR1 as MGHRA and CDR2 as YSYEKL.

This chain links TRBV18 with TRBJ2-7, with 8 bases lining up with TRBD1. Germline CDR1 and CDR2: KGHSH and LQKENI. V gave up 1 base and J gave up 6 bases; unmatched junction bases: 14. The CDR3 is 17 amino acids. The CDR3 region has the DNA TGTGCCAGCTCACCACGGGTAAGGGGACAGGCCCCCAGCGAGCAGTACTTC. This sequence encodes CASSPRVRGQAPSEQYF.

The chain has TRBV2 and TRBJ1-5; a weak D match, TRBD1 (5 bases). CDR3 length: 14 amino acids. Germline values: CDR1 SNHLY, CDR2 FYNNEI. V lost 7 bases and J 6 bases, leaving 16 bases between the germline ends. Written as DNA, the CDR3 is TGTGCCAGCACCTCCTTGGGGGAGGTTCAGCCCCAGCATTTT. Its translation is CASTSLGEVQPQHF. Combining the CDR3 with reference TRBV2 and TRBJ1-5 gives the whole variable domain EPEVTQTPSHQVTQMGQEVILRCVPISNHLYFYWYRQILGQKVEFLVSFYNNEISEKSEIFDDQFSVERPDGSNFTLKIRSTKLEDSAMYFCASTSLGEVQPQHFGDGTRLSIL.

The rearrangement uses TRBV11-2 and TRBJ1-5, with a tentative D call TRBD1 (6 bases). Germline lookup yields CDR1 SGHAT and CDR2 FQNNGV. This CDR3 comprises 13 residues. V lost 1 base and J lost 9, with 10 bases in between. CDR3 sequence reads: CASSLAGDRPQHF. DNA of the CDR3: TGTGCCAGCAGCTTAGCAGGGGACCGGCCCCAGCATTTT.